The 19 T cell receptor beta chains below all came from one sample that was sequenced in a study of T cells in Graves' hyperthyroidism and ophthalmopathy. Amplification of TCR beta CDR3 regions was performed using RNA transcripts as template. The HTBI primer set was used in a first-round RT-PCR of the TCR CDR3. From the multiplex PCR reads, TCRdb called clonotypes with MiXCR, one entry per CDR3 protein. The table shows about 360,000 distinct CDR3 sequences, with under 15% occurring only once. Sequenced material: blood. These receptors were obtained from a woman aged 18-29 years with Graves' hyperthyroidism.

The CDR3 spells CASSLGQGAGTEAFF. As DNA, the CDR3 is TGTGCCAGCAGCCTGGGACAGGGGGCCGGCACTGAAGCTTTCTTT. The rearrangement uses TRBV7-9 and TRBJ1-1; 12 nucleotides align to TRBD1. Germline V gives CDR1 SEHNR, CDR2 FQNEAQ (reference sequence). J was trimmed by 4 bases and V by 5 bases; bases with no gene match: 5. This CDR3 comprises 15 residues.

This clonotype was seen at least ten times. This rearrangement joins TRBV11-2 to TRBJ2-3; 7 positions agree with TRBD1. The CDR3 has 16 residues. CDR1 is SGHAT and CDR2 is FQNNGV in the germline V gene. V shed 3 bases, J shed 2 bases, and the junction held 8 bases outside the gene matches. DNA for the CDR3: TGTGCCAGCAGCTTCCGGGACAGTCGCCTCACAGATACGCAGTATTTT. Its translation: CASSFRDSRLTDTQYF.

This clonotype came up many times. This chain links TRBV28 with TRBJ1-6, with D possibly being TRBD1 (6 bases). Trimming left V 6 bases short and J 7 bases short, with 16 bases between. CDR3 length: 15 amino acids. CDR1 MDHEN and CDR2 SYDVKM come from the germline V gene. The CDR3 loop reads CASRFQGNVNSPLHF. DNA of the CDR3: TGTGCCAGCAGATTTCAGGGGAATGTGAATTCACCCCTCCACTTT.

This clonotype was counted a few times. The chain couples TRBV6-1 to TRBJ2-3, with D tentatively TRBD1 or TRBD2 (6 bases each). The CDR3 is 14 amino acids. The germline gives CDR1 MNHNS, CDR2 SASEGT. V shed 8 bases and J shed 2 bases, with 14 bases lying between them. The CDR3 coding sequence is TGTGCCAGCGCGGGACACATAATCACAGATACGCAGTATTTT. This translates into CASAGHIITDTQYF.

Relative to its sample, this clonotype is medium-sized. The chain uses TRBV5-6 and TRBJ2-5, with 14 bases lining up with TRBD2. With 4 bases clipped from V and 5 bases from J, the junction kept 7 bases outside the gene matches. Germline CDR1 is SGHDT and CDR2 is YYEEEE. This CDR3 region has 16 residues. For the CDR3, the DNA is TGTGCCAGCAGCCCAAGGACTAGCGGGGGGCCGGAGACCCAGTACTTC. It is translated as CASSPRTSGGPETQYF.

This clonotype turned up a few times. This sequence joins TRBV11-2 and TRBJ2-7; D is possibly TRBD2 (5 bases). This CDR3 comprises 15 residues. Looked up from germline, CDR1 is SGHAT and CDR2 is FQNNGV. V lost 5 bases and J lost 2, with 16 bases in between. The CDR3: CASSPFGLQTYEQYF. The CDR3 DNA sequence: TGTGCCAGCAGCCCCTTCGGACTCCAAACCTACGAGCAGTACTTC.

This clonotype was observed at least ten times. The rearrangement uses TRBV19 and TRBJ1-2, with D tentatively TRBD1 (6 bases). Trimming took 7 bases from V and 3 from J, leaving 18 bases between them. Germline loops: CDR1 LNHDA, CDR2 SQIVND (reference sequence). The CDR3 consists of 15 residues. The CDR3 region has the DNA TGTGCCAGTACCCCTGGGGACAACCTCTACTATGGCTACACCTTC. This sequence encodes CASTPGDNLYYGYTF.

The CDR3 loop is CSARTDHYEQYF. In nucleotides, the CDR3 is TGCAGTGCTAGAACGGACCATTACGAGCAGTACTTC. The chain couples TRBV20-1 to TRBJ2-7, with unresolved D. The germline CDR1 and CDR2 sequences are DFQATT and SNEGSKA (reference sequence). The V gene lost 2 bases and the J gene lost 4 bases, with 9 bases spanning the gap. The CDR3 has 12 amino acids.

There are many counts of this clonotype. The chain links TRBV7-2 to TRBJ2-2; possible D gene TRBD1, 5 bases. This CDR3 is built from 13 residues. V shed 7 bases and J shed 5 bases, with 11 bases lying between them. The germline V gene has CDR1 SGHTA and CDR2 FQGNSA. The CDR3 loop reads CASTRTNTGELFF. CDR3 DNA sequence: TGTGCCAGCACCCGGACAAATACCGGGGAGCTGTTTTTT.

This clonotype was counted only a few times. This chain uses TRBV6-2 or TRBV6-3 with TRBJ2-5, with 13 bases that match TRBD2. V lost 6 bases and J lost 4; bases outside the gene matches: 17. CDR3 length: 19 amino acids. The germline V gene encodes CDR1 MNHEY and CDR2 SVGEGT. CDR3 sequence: CASSPAPKLAGGPIETQYF. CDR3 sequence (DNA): TGTGCCAGCAGCCCTGCCCCCAAACTAGCGGGAGGGCCCATAGAGACCCAGTACTTC.

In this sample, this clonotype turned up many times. CDR3 bases: TGCGCCAGCAGCGGCACTTCCCAGGGGACCGGGGAGCTGTTTTTT. Protein: CASSGTSQGTGELFF. The J gene is TRBJ2-2, the V gene TRBV5-1, with a weak D call TRBD1 (6 bases). V gave up 4 bases and J gave up 5 bases, with 15 bases separating them. The CDR3 is made up of 15 amino acids. CDR1 is SGHRS, CDR2 YFSETQ, per germline.

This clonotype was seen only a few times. This CDR3 is CSARDGGFAYF. CDR3 nucleotides: TGCAGTGCTAGAGATGGGGGTTTTGCGTACTTC. The V and J genes are TRBV20-1 and TRBJ2-4; D could derive from TRBD1 or TRBD2 (5 bases each). The V gene lost 0 bases and the J gene lost 15 bases, with 12 bases spanning the gap. From germline, CDR1 is DFQATT and CDR2 SNEGSKA (reference sequence). The CDR3 extends over 11 amino acids.

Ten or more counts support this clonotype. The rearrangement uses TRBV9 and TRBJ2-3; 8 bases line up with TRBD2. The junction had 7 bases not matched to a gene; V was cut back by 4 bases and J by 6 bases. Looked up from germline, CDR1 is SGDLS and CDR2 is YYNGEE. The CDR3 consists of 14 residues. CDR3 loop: CASSLGGAGDTQYF. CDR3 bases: TGTGCCAGCAGCCTCGGGGGGGCGGGGGATACGCAGTATTTT.

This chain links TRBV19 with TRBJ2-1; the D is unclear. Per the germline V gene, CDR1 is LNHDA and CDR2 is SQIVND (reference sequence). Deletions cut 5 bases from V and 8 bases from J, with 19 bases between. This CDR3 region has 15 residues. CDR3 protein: CASSHSNPVIHEQFF. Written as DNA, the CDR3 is TGTGCCAGTAGTCATAGCAACCCGGTGATCCATGAGCAGTTCTTC.

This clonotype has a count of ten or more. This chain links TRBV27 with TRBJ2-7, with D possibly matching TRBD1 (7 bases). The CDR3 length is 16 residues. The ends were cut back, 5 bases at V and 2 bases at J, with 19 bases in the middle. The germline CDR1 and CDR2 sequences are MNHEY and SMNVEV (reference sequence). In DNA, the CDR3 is TGTGCCAGCAGTCGGGAGCCAACAGGGGAGGCCTACGAGCAGTACTTC. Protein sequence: CASSREPTGEAYEQYF.

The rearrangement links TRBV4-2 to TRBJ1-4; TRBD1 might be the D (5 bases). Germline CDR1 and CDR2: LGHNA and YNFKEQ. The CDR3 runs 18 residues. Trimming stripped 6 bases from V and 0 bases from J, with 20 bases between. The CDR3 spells CASSPLTDSRATNEKLFF. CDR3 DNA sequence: TGTGCCAGCAGTCCACTGACAGACAGTAGAGCAACTAATGAAAAACTGTTTTTT.

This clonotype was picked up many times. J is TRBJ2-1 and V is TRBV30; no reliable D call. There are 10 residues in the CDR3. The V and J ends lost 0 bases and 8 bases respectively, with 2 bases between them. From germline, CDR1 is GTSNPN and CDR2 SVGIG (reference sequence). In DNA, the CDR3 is TGTGCCTGGAGTGTTCATGAGCAGTTCTTC. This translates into CAWSVHEQFF.

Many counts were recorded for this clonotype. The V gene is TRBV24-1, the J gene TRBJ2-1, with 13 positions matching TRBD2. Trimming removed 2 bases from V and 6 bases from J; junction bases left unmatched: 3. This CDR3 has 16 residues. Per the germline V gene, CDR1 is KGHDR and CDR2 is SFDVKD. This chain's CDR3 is CATSDWGTSGTNEQFF. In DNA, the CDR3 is TGTGCCACCAGTGATTGGGGGACTAGCGGGACCAATGAGCAGTTCTTC.

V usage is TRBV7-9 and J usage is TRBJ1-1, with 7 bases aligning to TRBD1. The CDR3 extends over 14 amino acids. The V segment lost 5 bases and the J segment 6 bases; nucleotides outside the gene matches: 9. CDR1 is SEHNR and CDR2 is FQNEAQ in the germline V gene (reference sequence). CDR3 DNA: TGTGCCAGCAGCCTAAATACAGGGGCCGCTGAAGCTTTCTTT. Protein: CASSLNTGAAEAFF.